The clone carrying this T cell receptor (beta chain) was counted many times. This record belongs to a study of T cell repertoires in cytomegalovirus infection. Study-level information: Both CMV infection and a matching HLA type were indicated by public TCR beta signatures.

The V end lost 1 base, the J end lost 8 bases, and 14 bases lay between the germline ends. The CDR3 totals 14 residues. Germline CDR1 reads LGHNT; CDR2 reads FRNRAP. One entry per CDR3 protein, called by TCRdb with MiXCR from the reads. The sample gives some 150,000 distinct CDR3 sequences, 6.5% of which show up once; around 17% is in the top ten. The genes are TRBV12-5 and TRBJ1-2; D perhaps matches TRBD1 (5 bases). This TCR was sampled from a human donor in good health (CMV status not recorded). Some clones in this sample may be carry-over from other donors' samples. Sequencing input: PBMCs. CDR3 nucleotides: TGTGCTAGTGGTTTGGGGGGCACAGAAAGCGGCTACACCTTC. It specifies CASGLGGTESGYTF.